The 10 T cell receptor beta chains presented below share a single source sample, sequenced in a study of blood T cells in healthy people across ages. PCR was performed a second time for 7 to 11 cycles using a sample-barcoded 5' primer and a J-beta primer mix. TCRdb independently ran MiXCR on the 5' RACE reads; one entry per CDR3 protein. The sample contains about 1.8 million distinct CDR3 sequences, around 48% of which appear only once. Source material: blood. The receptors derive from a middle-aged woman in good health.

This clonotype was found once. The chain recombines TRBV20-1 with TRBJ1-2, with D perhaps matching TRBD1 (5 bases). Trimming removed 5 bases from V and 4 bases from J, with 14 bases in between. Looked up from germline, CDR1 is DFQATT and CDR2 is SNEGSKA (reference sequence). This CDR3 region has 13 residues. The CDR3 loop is CSAYPGVIYGYTF. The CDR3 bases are TGCAGTGCTTATCCGGGGGTCATCTATGGCTACACCTTC.

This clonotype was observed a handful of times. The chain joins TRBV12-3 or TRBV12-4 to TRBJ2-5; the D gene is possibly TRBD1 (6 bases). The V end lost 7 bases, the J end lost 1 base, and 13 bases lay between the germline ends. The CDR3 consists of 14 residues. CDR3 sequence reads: CASTINRAQETQYF. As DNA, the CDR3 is TGTGCCAGCACCATTAACAGGGCCCAAGAGACCCAGTACTTC.

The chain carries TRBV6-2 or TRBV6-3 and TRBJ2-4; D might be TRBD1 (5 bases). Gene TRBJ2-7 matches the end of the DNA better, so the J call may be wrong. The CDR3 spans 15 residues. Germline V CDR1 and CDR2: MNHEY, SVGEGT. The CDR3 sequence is CASRADSSQVYEQYF. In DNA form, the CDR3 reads TGTGCCAGCAGAGCCGACAGTTCTCAGGTCTACGAGCAGTACTTC.

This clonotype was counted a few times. The CDR3 reads CASSVQDSEKLFF. The CDR3 bases are TGCGCCAGCAGCGTACAGGACTCTGAAAAACTGTTTTTT. V gene TRBV5-1 combines with J gene TRBJ1-4, with D tentatively TRBD1 (5 bases). V was trimmed by 4 bases and J by 7 bases, leaving 11 bases between them. This CDR3 has 13 amino acids. Germline CDR1 is SGHRS and CDR2 is YFSETQ.

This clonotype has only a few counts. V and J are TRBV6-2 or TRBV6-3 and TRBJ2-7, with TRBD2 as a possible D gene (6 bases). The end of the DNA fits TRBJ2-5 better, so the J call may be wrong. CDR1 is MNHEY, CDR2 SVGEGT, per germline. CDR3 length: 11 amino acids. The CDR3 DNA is TGTGCCAGCAGGTCCGGGGGGACCCAGTACTTC. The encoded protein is CASRSGGTQYF.

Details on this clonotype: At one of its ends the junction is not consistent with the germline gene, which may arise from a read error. The CDR3 sequence: CARSLAGLEEETQYF. Here the CDR3 DNA reads TGTGCCCGCAGCTTAGCTGGGCTAGAGGAAGAGACCCAGTACTTC. This chain links TRBV7-2 with TRBJ2-5; no firm D call. The CDR3 contains 15 residues. CDR1 and CDR2 (germline): SGHTA, FQGNSA.

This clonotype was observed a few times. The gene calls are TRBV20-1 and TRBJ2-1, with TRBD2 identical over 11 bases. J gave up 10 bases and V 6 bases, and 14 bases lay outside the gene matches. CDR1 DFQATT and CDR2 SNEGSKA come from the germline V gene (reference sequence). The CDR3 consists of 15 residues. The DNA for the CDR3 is TGCAGTGCCAAAATACTAGCGGGGGCCGCGGGGGAGCAGTTCTTC. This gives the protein CSAKILAGAAGEQFF.

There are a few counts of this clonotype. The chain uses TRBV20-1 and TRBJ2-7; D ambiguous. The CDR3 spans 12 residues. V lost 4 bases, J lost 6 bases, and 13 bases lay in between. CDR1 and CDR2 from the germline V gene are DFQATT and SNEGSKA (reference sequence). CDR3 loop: CSAMVKGFEQYF. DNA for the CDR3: TGCAGTGCTATGGTAAAGGGTTTCGAGCAGTACTTC.

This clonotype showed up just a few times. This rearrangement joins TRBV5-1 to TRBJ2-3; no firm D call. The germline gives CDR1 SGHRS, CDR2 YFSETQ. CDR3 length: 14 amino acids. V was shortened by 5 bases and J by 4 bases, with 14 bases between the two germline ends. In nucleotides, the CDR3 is TGCGCCAGCAGTTTCGTCTCGATGGCAGATACGCAGTATTTT. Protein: CASSFVSMADTQYF.

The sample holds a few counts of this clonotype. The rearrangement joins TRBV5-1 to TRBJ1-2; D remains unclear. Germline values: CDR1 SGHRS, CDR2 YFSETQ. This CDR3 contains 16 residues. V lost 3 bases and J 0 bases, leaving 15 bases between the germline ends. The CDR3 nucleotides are TGCGCCAGCAGCTCATCTCGCACTGGTACTAACTATGGCTACACCTTC. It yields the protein CASSSSRTGTNYGYTF.